The clone carrying this T cell receptor beta chain turned up a few times. The record originates from a study of T-cell reconstitution after alpha-beta-depleted transplantation in children. It was with unique molecular identifiers that the TCRbeta library was prepared. One entry per CDR3 protein results from TCRdb running MiXCR on the PCR reads. Among 580,000 or so distinct CDR3 sequences listed, under 30% were seen once. Specimen: PBMCs, mostly from graft donor cells, collected 360 days after TCRalphabeta/CD19-depleted stem cell transplant. This TCR was recovered from a boy less than two years old who had a stem cell transplant for acute myeloid leukemia, so the T cells may come from the graft donor.

The CDR3 sequence: CSVEGQEIGGWETQYF. The CDR3 DNA reads TGCAGCGTTGAAGGGCAAGAAATAGGAGGATGGGAGACCCAGTACTTC. This chain links TRBV29-1 with TRBJ2-5, with D perhaps matching TRBD2 (5 bases). This CDR3 region has 16 residues. CDR1 SQVTM and CDR2 ANQGSEA come from the germline V gene. Trimming cost V 1 base and J 5 bases, with 20 bases left between them.